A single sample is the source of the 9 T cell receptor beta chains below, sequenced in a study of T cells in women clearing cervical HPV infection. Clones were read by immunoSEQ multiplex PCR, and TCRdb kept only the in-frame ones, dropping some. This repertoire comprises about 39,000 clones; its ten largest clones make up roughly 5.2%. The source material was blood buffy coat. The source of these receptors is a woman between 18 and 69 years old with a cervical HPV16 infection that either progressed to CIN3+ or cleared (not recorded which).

CDR3 loop: CASSKTGGRLTNVLTF. The DNA read from the CDR3 is TGTGCCAGTAGTAAAACAGGGGGCAGGCTTACCAACGTC. This chain uses TRBV19 with TRBJ2-6; 9 bases are a match to TRBD1. The read falls 3 residues short of the CDR3 end, and the missing part is taken from the germline J gene. CDR3 length: 16 residues. CDR1 LNHDA and CDR2 SQIVND come from the germline V gene (reference sequence). The V and J ends lost 4 bases and 8 bases, in that order; junction bases with no gene match: 9.

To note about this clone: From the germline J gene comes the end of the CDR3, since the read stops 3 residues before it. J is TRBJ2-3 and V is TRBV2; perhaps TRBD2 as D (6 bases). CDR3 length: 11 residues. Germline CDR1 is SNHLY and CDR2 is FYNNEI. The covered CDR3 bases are TGTGCCAGCAGTCGCGGGGAGACG. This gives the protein CASSRGET. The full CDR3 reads CASSRGETQYF.

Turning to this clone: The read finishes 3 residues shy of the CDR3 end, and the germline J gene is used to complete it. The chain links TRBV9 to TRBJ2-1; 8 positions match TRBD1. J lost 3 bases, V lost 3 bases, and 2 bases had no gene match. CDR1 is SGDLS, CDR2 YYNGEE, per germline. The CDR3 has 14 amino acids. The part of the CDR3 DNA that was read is TGTGCCAGCAGCGCCGGGACAGGCTACAATGAG. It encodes CASSAGTGYNE. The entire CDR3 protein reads CASSAGTGYNEQFF. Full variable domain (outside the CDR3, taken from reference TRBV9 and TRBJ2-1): DSGVTQTPKHLITATGQRVTLRCSPRSGDLSVYWYQQSLDQGLQFLIQYYNGEERAKGNILERFSAQQFPDLHSELNLSSLELGDSALYFCASSAGTGYNEQFFGPGTRLTVL.

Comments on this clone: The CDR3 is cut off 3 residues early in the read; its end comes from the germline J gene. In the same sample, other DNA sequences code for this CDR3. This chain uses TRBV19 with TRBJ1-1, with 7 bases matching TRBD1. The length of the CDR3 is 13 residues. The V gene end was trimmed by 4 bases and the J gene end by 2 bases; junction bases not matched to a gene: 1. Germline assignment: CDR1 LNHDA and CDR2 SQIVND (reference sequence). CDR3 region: CASSTGGNTEAFF. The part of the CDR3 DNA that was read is TGTGCCAGTAGTACAGGGGGTAACACTGAA.

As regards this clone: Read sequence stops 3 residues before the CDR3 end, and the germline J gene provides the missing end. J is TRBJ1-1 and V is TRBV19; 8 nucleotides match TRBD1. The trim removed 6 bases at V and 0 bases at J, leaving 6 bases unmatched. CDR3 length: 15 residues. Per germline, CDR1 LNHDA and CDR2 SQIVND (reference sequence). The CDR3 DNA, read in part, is TGTGCCAGTAGGACCAAACAGGGGGTGAACACTGAA. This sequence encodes CASRTKQGVNTE. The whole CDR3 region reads CASRTKQGVNTEAFF.

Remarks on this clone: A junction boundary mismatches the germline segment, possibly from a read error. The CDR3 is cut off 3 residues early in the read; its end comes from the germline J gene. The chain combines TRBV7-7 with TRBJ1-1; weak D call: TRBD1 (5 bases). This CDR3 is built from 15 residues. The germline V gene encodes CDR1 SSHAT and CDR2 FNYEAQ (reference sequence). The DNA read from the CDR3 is TGTGCTAGCAGCCCGTATGTTCAGGGCGACACTGAA. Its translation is CASSPYVQGDTE. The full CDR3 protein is CASSPYVQGDTEAFF.

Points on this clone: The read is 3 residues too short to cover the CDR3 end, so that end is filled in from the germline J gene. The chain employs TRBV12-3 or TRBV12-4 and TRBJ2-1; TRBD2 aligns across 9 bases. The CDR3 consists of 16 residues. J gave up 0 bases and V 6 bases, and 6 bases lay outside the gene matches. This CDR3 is CASSRLAGSSYNEQFF. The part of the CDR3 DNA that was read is TGTGCCAGCAGCCGCCTAGCGGGGAGCTCCTACAATGAG.

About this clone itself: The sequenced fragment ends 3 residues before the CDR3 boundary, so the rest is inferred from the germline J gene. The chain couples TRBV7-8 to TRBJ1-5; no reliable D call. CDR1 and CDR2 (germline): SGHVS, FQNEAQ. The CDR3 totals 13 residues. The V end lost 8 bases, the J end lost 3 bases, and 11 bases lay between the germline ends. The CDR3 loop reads CASVGDYNQPQHF. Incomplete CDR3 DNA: TGTGCCAGCGTCGGGGATTACAATCAGCCC.

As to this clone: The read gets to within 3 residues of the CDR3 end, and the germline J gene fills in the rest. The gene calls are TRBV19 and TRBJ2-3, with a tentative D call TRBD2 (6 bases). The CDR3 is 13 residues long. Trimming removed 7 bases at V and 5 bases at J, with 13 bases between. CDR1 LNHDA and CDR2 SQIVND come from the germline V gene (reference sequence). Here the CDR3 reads CASTLRGVDTQYF. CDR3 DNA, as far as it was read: TGTGCCAGTACCCTCCGCGGGGTAGATACG.